This T cell receptor (beta chain) is drawn from a study of blood T cell repertoires in COVID-19. This study enrolled people aged roughly 18 to 90 from 24 US geographic areas. Cohort placement rested on clinical history that participants reported themselves. This CDR3 region has 15 residues. The V gene lost 8 bases and the J gene lost 2 bases, with 17 bases spanning the gap. Germline V gives CDR1 MRHNA, CDR2 SNTAGT. In the original workflow: Reference gene primer amplification gave nucleated cell count estimates. The method was immunoSEQ multiplex PCR; TCRdb's version includes in-frame clones alone and lacks a portion of them. D and trimming come from the DNA, and the V and J calls and clone size come from that table. The table includes 200,000 to 250,000 clones, around 89% detected once.

The clonotype was recovered from a woman aged 25 to 39 who had recovered from COVID-19. This chain connects TRBV6-4 to TRBJ2-3, with D possibly TRBD2 on 6 matching bases. The sample was PBMCs or T cells enriched from blood (not recorded which). The CDR3 reads CASRLDGGVTDTQYF. The CDR3 bases are TGTGCCAGCCGACTAGATGGTGGGGTCACAGATACGCAGTATTTT.